The clone carrying this T cell receptor (beta chain) was counted only a few times. Antigen specificity is unknown. This sample stems from a study of OX40 agonist ivuxolimab in advanced cancers. Study results and caveats: In CD8+ T cells, expanded clones were on average more numerous than in CD4+.

Patients who had autoimmune disease history or got systemic immunosuppression were left out. V dropped 5 bases and J dropped 1 base, with 9 bases sitting between them. The CDR3 consists of 14 residues. Germline loops: CDR1 SGHAT, CDR2 FQNNGV. The assay was immunoSEQ multiplex PCR, and TCRdb's table has in-frame clones only and misses some. The sample carries 91,000 or so clones, around 86% recorded once. The input for sequencing was CD4+ or CD8+ T cells sorted from blood, taken in a trial of the OX40 agonist ivuxolimab. This chain links TRBV11-2 with TRBJ1-3; D is unclear. This clonotype was sampled from an adult with an advanced solid tumor such as melanoma, head and neck, liver or kidney cancer. DNA for the CDR3: TGTGCCAGCAGCCCCGGGTCGTCTGGAAACACCATATATTTT. This translates into CASSPGSSGNTIYF.